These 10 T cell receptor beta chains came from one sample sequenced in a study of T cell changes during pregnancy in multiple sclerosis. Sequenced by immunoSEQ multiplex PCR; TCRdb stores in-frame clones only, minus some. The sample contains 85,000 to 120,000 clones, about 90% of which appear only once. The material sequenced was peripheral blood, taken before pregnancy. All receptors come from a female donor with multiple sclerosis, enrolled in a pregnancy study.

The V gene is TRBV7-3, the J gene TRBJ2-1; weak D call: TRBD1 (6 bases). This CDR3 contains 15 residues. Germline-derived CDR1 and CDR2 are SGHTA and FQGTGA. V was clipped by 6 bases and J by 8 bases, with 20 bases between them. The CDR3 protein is CASSPGTGRVDEQFF. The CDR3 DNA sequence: TGTGCCAGCAGTCCCGGTACAGGGCGAGTTGATGAGCAGTTCTTC.

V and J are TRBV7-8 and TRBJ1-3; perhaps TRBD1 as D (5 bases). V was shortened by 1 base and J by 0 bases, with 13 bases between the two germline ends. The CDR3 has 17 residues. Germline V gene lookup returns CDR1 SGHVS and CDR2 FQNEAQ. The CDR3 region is CASSLENPGPSGNTIYF. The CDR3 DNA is TGTGCCAGCAGCTTAGAAAATCCAGGGCCCTCTGGAAACACCATATATTTT.

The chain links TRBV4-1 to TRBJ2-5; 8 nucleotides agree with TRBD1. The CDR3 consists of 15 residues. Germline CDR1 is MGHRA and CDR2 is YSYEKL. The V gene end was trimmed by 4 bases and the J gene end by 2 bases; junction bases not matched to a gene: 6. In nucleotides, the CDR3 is TGCGCCAGCAGCCGGCCCGGGACAGGACAAGAGACCCAGTACTTC. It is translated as CASSRPGTGQETQYF.

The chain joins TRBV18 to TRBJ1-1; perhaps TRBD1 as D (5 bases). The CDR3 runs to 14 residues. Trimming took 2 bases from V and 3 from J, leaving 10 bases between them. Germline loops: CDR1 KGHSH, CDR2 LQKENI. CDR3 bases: TGTGCCAGCTCACCAGGGGTAGGGGACACTGAAGCTTTCTTT. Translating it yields CASSPGVGDTEAFF.

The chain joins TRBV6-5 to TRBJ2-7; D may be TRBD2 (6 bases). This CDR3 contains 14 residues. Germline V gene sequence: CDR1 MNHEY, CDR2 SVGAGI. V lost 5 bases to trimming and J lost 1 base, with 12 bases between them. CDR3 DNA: TGTGCCAGCAGTCTCGCGGGAAGGTCCTACGAGCAGTACTTC. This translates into CASSLAGRSYEQYF.

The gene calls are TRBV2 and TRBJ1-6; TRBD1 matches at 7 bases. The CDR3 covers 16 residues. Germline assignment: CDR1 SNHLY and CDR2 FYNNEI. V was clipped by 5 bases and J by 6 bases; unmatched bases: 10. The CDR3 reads CASSISPTGLNSPLHF. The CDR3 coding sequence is TGTGCCAGCAGTATTTCTCCGACAGGGCTTAATTCACCCCTCCACTTT.

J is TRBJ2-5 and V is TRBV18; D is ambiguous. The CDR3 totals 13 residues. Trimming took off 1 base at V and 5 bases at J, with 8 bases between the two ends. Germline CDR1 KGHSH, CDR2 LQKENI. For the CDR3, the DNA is TGTGCCAGCTCACCACGACTTCGGGAGACCCAGTACTTC. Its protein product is CASSPRLRETQYF.

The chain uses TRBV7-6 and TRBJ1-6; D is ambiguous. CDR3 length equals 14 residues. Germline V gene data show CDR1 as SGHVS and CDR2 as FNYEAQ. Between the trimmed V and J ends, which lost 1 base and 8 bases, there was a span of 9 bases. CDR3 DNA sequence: TGTGCCAGCAGCTTAGGAGAGGTTGATTCACCCCTCCACTTT. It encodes CASSLGEVDSPLHF.

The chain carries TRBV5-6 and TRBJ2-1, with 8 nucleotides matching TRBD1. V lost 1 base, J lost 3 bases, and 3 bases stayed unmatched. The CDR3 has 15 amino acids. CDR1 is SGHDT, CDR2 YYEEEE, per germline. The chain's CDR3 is CASSLLTGGYNEQFF. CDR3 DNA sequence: TGTGCCAGCAGCTTGTTAACAGGGGGCTACAATGAGCAGTTCTTC. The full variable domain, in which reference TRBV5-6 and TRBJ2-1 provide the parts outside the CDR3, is DAGVTQSPTHLIKTRGQQVTLRCSPKSGHDTVSWYQQALGQGPQFIFQYYEEEERQRGNFPDRFSGHQFPNYSSELNVNALLLGDSALYLCASSLLTGGYNEQFFGPGTRLTVL.

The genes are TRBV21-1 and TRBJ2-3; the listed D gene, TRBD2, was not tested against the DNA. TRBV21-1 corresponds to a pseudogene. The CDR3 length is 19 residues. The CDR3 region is CASSKPGTRRLKGTDTQYF. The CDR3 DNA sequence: TGTGCCAGCAGCAAACCCGGGACTAGGAGATTAAAGGGCACAGATACGCAGTATTTT.